The text below deals with one TCR beta chain. Its antigen is as yet unknown. The entry originates in a study of Ad26.COV2.S vaccination and SARS-CoV-2 variants. Trimming took off 3 bases at V and 2 bases at J, with 10 bases between the two ends. Germline values: CDR1 SGDLS, CDR2 YYNGEE. This CDR3 region has 14 residues. Findings of the study overall: Vaccine recipients posted higher spike-specific TCR breadth than their placebo counterparts. Measurements of TCR breadth and depth may have given underestimates of the total T cell responses. Breadth, reportedly substantial, characterized the spike-specific CD8+ and CD4+ T cell responses after vaccination. With respect to non-spike TCR breadth, vaccine and placebo recipients were similar.

Data came from immunoSEQ multiplex PCR; TCRdb stores just in-frame clones and leaves some out. The data show about 350,000 clones, approximately 90% seen once. The TCR was taken from a human donor who had recovered from COVID-19. V and J are TRBV9 and TRBJ2-3; no reliable D call. Here the sequenced sample was peripheral blood, taken after recovery from COVID-19. Here the CDR3 reads CASSGAVVTDTQYF. The CDR3 nucleotides are TGTGCCAGCAGCGGCGCGGTGGTCACAGATACGCAGTATTTT.